What follows are 13 T cell receptor beta chains derived from one specimen sequenced in a study of cytomegalovirus exposure and HLA in healthy donors. The PCR employed 60 Vbeta primers together with 13 Jbeta primers. Produced via immunoSEQ multiplex PCR; TCRdb's table is partial and in-frame only. The sample contains approximately 120,000 clones, roughly 69% of which appear only once. The sample was PBMCs. Receptors were obtained from a woman aged 70-85 years in good health and CMV-seropositive.

The sample holds one count of this clone. The gene calls are TRBV7-9 and TRBJ2-5, with TRBD2 identical over 13 bases. CDR1 SEHNR and CDR2 FQNEAQ come from the germline V gene (reference sequence). V shed 5 bases, J shed 4 bases, and the junction held 4 bases outside the gene matches. The CDR3 spans 15 residues. CDR3 region: CASSIGTSGIETQYF. The CDR3 coding sequence is TGTGCCAGCAGCATCGGGACTAGCGGGATAGAGACCCAGTACTTC. The variable domain in full, with the rest retrieved from reference TRBV7-9 and TRBJ2-5, is DTGVSQNPRHKITKRGQNVTFRCDPISEHNRLYWYRQTLGQGPEFLTYFQNEAQLEKSRLLSDRFSAERPKGSFSTLEIQRTEQGDSAMYLCASSIGTSGIETQYFGPGTRLLVL.

V usage is TRBV6-6 and J usage is TRBJ2-3, with D possibly matching TRBD1 (6 bases). The CDR3 has 14 amino acids. CDR1 is MNHNY and CDR2 is SVGAGI in the germline V gene (reference sequence). The ends were cut back, 7 bases at V and 6 bases at J, with 17 bases in the middle. The DNA of the CDR3 is TGTGCCAGCACATTAGACGTGGGGGCGGATACGCAGTATTTT. Translated, it gives CASTLDVGADTQYF.

This clone was counted a few times. The chain recombines TRBV5-4 with TRBJ2-7; D perhaps matches TRBD1 (7 bases). Trimming stripped 2 bases from V and 1 base from J, with 13 bases between. This CDR3 contains 15 residues. Germline V gives CDR1 SGHNT, CDR2 YYREEE (reference sequence). CDR3 nucleotide sequence: TGTGCCAGCAGCTTCGACAGGGAGGAATCCTACGAGCAGTACTTC. This sequence encodes CASSFDREESYEQYF.

The rearrangement joins TRBV5-6 to TRBJ2-2; D is uncertain. The CDR3 spans 15 residues. CDR1 SGHDT and CDR2 YYEEEE come from the germline V gene. The V gene lost 0 bases and the J gene lost 2 bases, with 8 bases spanning the gap. CDR3 loop: CASSLGYPNTGELFF. The CDR3 bases are TGTGCCAGCAGCTTGGGCTACCCTAACACCGGGGAGCTGTTTTTT.

Note on this clone: The junction and the germline gene differ at one end; a read error may be behind it. The rearrangement links TRBV18 to TRBJ2-5, with TRBD2 identical over 15 bases. Germline assignment: CDR1 KGHSH and CDR2 LQKENI. The CDR3 is 17 amino acids. The CDR3 loop reads CASSPRTSGGAGETQYF. The CDR3 DNA sequence: TGTGCCAGCTCCCCACGGACTAGCGGGGGGGCCGGAGAGACCCAGTACTTC.

The chain carries TRBV7-8 and TRBJ1-5, with D maybe TRBD1 (5 bases). The germline CDR1 and CDR2 sequences are SGHVS and FQNEAQ. The CDR3 sequence is 14 residues long. Trimming removed 1 base at V and 5 bases at J, with 9 bases between. The CDR3 region is CASSLVQEYQPQHF. The CDR3 DNA is TGTGCCAGCAGCTTAGTACAGGAGTATCAGCCCCAGCATTTT. Full variable domain (missing parts from reference TRBV7-8 and TRBJ1-5): GAGVSQSPRYKVAKRGQDVALRCDPISGHVSLFWYQQALGQGPEFLTYFQNEAQLDKSGLPSDRFFAERPEGSVSTLKIQRTQQEDSAVYLCASSLVQEYQPQHFGDGTRLSIL.

The chain carries TRBV18 and TRBJ2-1; the match to TRBD2 covers 11 bases. The CDR3 is 17 residues long. CDR1 and CDR2 (germline): KGHSH, LQKENI. Trimming cost V 2 bases and J 2 bases; bases outside gene matches: 5. CDR3 in DNA: TGTGCCAGCTCACCAGGAGGTAGCGGGGGGGCCTACAATGAGCAGTTCTTC. This codes for CASSPGGSGGAYNEQFF.

This clone was seen once. The rearrangement uses TRBV10-3 and TRBJ1-1; possible D gene TRBD1, 5 bases. This CDR3 has 13 residues. Between the trimmed V and J ends, which lost 6 bases and 8 bases, there was a span of 16 bases. Germline V gene data show CDR1 as ENHRY and CDR2 as SYGVKD. CDR3: CAISPTGQGEAFF. CDR3 in DNA: TGTGCCATCAGCCCAACCGGACAAGGAGAAGCTTTCTTT.

The V gene is TRBV6-1, the J gene TRBJ1-6; D is possibly TRBD1 (5 bases). Trimming took 5 bases from V and 10 from J, leaving 12 bases between them. The germline CDR1 and CDR2 sequences are MNHNS and SASEGT. The CDR3 covers 13 residues. In DNA form, the CDR3 reads TGTGCCAGCAGTAGAGACAGAGGATCACCCCTCCACTTT. It encodes CASSRDRGSPLHF.

The rearrangement joins TRBV5-1 to TRBJ2-5, with TRBD2 matching over 14 bases. Germline V gene data show CDR1 as SGHRS and CDR2 as YFSETQ. The junction had 12 bases not matched to a gene; V was cut back by 2 bases and J by 0 bases. The CDR3 consists of 20 residues. The CDR3, as DNA: TGCGCCAGCAGCTTACCCCACAGACTAGCGGGGGGGACGTACCAAGAGACCCAGTACTTC. This encodes CASSLPHRLAGGTYQETQYF.

The chain carries TRBV23-1 and TRBJ1-3, with no clear D. TRBV23-1 is labeled an ORF, and its function is uncertain. The CDR3 length is 15 residues. With 8 bases removed from V and 0 bases from J, the gap between germline ends came to 14 bases. CDR3 sequence: CASHSRRNSGNTIYF. The CDR3 DNA reads TGCGCCAGCCACAGTCGTAGAAACTCTGGAAACACCATATATTTT.

CDR3 region: CASSGRAGTGGSEAFF. CDR3 DNA sequence: TGTGCCAGCAGTGGCCGAGCTGGGACAGGGGGCTCTGAAGCTTTCTTT. The V gene is TRBV25-1, the J gene TRBJ1-1, with TRBD1 matching over 12 bases. V was pared by 4 bases and J by 6 bases, with 9 bases of the junction left unmatched. The CDR3 has 16 residues. Looked up from germline, CDR1 is MGHDK and CDR2 is SYGVNS. The full variable domain, with the rest looked up from reference TRBV25-1 and TRBJ1-1, is EADIYQTPRYLVIGTGKKITLECSQTMGHDKMYWYQQDPGMELHLIHYSYGVNSTEKGDLSSESTVSRIRTEHFPLTLESARPSHTSQYLCASSGRAGTGGSEAFFGQGTRLTVV.

J is TRBJ2-3 and V is TRBV4-3; D is unresolved. Trimming pared 4 bases from V and 2 bases from J, leaving 7 bases between. The CDR3 loop spans 13 amino acids. CDR1 is LGHNA, CDR2 YSLEER, per germline. The CDR3 sequence is CASSRLLTDTQYF. The CDR3 nucleotides are TGCGCCAGCAGCCGATTACTCACAGATACGCAGTATTTT.